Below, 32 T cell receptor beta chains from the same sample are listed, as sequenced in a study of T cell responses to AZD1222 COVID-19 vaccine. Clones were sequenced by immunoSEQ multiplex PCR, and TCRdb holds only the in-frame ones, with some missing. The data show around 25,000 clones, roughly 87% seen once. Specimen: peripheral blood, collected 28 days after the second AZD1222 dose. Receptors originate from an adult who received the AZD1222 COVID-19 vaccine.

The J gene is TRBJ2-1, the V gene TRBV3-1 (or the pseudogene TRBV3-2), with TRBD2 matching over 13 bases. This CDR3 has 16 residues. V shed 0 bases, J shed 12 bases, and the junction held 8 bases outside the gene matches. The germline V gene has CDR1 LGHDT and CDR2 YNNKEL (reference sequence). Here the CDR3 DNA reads TGTGCCAGCAGCCAAGATCTTACTAGCGGGAGGGCACGGCAGTTCTTC. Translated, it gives CASSQDLTSGRARQFF.

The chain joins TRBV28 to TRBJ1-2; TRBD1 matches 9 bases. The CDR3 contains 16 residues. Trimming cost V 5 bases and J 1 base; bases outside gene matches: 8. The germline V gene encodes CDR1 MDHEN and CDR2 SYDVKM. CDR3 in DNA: TGTGCCAGCAGTGTATCACAGGGGGCGGATAACTATGGCTACACCTTC. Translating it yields CASSVSQGADNYGYTF.

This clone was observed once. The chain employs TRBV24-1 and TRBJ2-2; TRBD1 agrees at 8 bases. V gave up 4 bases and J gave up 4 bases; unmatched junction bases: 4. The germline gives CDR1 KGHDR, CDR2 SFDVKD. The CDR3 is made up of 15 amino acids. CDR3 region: CATSDPGTGTGELFF. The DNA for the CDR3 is TGTGCCACCAGTGACCCCGGGACAGGCACCGGGGAGCTGTTTTTT.

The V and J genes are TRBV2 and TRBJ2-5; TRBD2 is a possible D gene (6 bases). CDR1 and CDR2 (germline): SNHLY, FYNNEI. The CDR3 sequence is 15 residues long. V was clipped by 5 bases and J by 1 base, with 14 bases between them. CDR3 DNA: TGTGCCAGCAGTAAGCACACTAGCAGCCAAGAGACCCAGTACTTC. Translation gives CASSKHTSSQETQYF.

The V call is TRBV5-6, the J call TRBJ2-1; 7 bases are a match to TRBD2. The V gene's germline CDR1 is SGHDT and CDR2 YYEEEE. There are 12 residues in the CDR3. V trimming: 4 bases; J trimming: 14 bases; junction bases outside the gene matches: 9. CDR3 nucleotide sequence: TGTGCCAGCAGCAGGGAGATGGGGGGGAAGTTCTTC. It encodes CASSREMGGKFF.

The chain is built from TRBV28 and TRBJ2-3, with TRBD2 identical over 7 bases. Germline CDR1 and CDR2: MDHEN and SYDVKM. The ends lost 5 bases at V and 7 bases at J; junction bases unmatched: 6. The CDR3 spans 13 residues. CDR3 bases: TGTGCCAGCAGTGGGGAGGGGAAGTATACGCAGTATTTT. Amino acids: CASSGEGKYTQYF.

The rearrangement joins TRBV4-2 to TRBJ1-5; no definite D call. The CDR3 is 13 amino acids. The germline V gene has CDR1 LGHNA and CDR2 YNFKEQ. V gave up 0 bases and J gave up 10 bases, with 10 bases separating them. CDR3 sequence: CASSQDLKGPQHF. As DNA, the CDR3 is TGTGCCAGCAGCCAAGATTTGAAAGGCCCCCAGCATTTT.

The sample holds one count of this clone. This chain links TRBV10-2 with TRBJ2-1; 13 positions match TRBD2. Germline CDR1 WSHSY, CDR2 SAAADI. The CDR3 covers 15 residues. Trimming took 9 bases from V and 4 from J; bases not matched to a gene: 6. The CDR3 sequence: CASRLAGGSYNEQFF. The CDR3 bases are TGCGCCAGTAGACTAGCGGGAGGCAGTTACAATGAGCAGTTCTTC.

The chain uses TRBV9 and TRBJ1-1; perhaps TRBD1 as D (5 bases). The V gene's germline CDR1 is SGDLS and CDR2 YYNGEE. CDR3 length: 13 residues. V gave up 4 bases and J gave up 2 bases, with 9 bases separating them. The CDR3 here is CASSPRTNTEAFF. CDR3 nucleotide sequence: TGTGCCAGCAGCCCCCGGACAAACACTGAAGCTTTCTTT.

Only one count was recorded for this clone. The CDR3: CASSLSGIGYEQYF. The CDR3 nucleotides read TGTGCCAGCAGCCTTAGCGGGATCGGCTACGAGCAGTACTTC. The V and J genes are TRBV27 and TRBJ2-7, with 8 positions matching TRBD2. V gave up 6 bases and J gave up 3 bases; unmatched junction bases: 7. Germline V gene lookup returns CDR1 MNHEY and CDR2 SMNVEV (reference sequence). The CDR3 extends over 14 amino acids.

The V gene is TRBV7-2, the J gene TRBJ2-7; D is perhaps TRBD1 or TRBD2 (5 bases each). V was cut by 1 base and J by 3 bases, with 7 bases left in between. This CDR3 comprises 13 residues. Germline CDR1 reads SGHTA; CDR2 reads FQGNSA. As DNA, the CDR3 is TGTGCCAGCAGCTTAGGGGGGATCTACGAGCAGTACTTC. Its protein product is CASSLGGIYEQYF.

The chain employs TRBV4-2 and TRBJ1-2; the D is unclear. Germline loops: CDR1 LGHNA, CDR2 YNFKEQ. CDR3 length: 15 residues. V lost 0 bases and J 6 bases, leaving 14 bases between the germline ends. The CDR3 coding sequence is TGTGCCAGCAGCCAAGAGCTTGCCAACCGGAATGGCTACACCTTC. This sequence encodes CASSQELANRNGYTF.

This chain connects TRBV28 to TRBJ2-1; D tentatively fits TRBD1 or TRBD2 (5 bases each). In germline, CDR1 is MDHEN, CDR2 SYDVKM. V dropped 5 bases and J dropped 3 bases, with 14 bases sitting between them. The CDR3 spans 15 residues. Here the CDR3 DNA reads TGTGCCAGCAGTGTACAGGTTGGGGGCTACAATGAGCAGTTCTTC. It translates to CASSVQVGGYNEQFF.

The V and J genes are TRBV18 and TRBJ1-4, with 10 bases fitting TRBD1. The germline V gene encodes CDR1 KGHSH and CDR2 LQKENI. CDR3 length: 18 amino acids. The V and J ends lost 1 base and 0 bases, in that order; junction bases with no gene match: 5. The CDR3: CASSPRTGGSATNEKLFF. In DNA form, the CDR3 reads TGTGCCAGCTCACCACGGACAGGGGGTTCGGCAACTAATGAAAAACTGTTTTTT.

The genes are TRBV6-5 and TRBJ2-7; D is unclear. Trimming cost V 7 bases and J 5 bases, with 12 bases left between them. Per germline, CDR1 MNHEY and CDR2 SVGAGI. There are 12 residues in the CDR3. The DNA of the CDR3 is TGTGCCAGCATGGACGATGTTGACGAGCAGTACTTC. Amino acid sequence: CASMDDVDEQYF.

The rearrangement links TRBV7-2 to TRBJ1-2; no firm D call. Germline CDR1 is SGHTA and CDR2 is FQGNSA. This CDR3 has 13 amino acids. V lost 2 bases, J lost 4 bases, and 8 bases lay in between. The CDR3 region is CASSLSQTYGYTF. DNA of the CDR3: TGTGCCAGCAGCTTAAGCCAAACCTATGGCTACACCTTC. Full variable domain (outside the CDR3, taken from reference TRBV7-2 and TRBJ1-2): GAGVSQSPSNKVTEKGKDVELRCDPISGHTALYWYRQSLGQGLEFLIYFQGNSAPDKSGLPSDRFSAERTGGSVSTLTIQRTQQEDSAVYLCASSLSQTYGYTFGSGTRLTVV.

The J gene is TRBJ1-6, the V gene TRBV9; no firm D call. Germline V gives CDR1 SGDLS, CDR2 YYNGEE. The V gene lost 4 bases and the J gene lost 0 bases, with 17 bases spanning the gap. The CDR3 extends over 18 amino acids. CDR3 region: CASSPTDGGYSYNSPLHF. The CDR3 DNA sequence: TGTGCCAGCAGCCCAACGGACGGTGGATACTCCTATAATTCACCCCTCCACTTT.

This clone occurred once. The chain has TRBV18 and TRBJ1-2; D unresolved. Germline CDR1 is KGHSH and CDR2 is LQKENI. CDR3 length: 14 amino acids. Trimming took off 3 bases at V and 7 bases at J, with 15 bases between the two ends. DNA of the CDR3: TGTGCCAGCTCACCGACTACAGACGGCAGTGGCTACACCTTC. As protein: CASSPTTDGSGYTF.

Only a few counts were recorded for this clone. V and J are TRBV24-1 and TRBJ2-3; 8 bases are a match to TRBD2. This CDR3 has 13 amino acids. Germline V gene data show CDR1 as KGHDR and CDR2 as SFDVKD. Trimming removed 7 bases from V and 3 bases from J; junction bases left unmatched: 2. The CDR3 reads CATSASGTDTQYF. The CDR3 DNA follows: TGTGCCACCAGCGCTAGCGGGACAGATACGCAGTATTTT.

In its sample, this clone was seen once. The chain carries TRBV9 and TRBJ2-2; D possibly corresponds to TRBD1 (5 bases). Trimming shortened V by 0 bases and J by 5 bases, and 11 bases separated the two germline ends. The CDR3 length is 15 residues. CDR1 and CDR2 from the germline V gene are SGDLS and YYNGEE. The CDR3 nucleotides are TGTGCCAGCAGCGTAGCTACAGGATGGACCGGGGAGCTGTTTTTT. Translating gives CASSVATGWTGELFF.

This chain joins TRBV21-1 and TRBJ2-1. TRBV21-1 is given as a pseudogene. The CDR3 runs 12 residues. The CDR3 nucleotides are TGTGCCAGCAGCAATTGCTACAATGAGCAGTTCTTC. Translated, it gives CASSNCYNEQFF.

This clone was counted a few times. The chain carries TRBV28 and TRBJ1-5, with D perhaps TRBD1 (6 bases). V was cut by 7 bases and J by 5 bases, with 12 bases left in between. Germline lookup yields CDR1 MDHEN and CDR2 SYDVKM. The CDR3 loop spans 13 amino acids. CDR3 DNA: TGTGCCAGCATACCGGGGGCGGATCAGCCCCAGCATTTT. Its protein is CASIPGADQPQHF.

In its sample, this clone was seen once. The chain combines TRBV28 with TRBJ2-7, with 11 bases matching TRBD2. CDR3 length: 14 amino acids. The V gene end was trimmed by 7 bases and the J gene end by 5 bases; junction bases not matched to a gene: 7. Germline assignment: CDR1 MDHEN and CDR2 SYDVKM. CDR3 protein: CASTSSGRFHEQYF. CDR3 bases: TGTGCCAGCACTTCTAGCGGGAGGTTCCACGAGCAGTACTTC.

The CDR3 coding sequence is TGCGCCAGCAGCGGACAGGGGGCTAGGGATACGCAGTATTTT. It translates to CASSGQGARDTQYF. The V call is TRBV5-1, the J call TRBJ2-3; 11 nucleotides align to TRBD1. V shed 4 bases, J shed 6 bases, and the junction held 4 bases outside the gene matches. Germline V gene sequence: CDR1 SGHRS, CDR2 YFSETQ. This CDR3 comprises 14 residues.

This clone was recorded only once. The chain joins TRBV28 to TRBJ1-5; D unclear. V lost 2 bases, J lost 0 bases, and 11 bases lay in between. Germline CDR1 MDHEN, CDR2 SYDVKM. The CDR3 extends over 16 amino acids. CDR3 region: CASSLVAELSNQPQHF. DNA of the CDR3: TGTGCCAGCAGTTTAGTGGCGGAGCTTAGCAATCAGCCCCAGCATTTT.

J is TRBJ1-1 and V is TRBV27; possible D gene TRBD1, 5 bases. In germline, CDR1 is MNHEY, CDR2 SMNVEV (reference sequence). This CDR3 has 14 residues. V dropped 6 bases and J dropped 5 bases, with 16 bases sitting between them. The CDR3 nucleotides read TGTGCCAGCAGATTTCAGACAGAGGGGACTGAAGCTTTCTTT. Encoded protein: CASRFQTEGTEAFF.

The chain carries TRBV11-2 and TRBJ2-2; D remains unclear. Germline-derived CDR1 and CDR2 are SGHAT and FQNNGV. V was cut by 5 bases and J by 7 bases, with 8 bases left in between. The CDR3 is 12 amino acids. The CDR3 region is CASSQHIGELFF. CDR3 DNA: TGTGCCAGCAGCCAACACATCGGGGAGCTGTTTTTT.

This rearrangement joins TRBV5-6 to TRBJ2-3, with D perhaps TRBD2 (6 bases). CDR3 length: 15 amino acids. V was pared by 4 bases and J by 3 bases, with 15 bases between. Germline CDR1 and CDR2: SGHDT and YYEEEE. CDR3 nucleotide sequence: TGTGCCAGCAGCCCGGGTCTGGGGAGGACAGATACGCAGTATTTT. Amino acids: CASSPGLGRTDTQYF. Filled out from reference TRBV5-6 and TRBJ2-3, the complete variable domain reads DAGVTQSPTHLIKTRGQQVTLRCSPKSGHDTVSWYQQALGQGPQFIFQYYEEEERQRGNFPDRFSGHQFPNYSSELNVNALLLGDSALYLCASSPGLGRTDTQYFGPGTRLTVL.

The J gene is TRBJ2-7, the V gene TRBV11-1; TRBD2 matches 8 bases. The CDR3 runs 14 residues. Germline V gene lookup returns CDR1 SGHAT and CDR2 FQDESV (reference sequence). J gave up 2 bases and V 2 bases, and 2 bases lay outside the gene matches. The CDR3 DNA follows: TGTGCCAGCAGCTTAATCGGGGGGGCCTACGAGCAGTACTTC. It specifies CASSLIGGAYEQYF. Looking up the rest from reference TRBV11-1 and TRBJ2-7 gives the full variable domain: EAEVAQSPRYKITEKSQAVAFWCDPISGHATLYWYRQILGQGPELLVQFQDESVVDDSQLPKDRFSAERLKGVDSTLKIQPAELGDSAMYLCASSLIGGAYEQYFGPGTRLTVT.

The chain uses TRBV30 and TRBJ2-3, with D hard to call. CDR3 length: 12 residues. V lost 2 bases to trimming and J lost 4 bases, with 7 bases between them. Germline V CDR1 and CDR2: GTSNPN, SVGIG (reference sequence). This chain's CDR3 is CAWSLSSDTQYF. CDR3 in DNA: TGTGCCTGGAGTCTGAGTTCAGATACGCAGTATTTT.

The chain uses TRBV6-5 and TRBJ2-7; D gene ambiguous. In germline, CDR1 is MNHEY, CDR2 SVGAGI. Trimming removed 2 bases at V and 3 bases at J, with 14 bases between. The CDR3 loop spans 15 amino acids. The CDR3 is CASSYMADVGYEQYF. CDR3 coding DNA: TGTGCCAGCAGTTACATGGCCGACGTGGGCTACGAGCAGTACTTC.

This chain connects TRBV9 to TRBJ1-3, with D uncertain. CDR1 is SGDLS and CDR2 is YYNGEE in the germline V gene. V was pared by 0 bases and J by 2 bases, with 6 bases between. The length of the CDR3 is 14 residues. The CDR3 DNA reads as TGTGCCAGCAGCGTAGGCGGGCCTGGAAACACCATATATTTT. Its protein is CASSVGGPGNTIYF.